Presented here are 27 T cell receptor beta chains from one specimen sequenced in a study of T cell responses to AZD1222 COVID-19 vaccine. Assay used: immunoSEQ multiplex PCR; TCRdb lists only in-frame clones, some missing. Of 150,000 or so clones in the sample, 91% are singletons; the top ten hold approximately 2%. The source was peripheral blood, collected on day 0 of AZD1222 vaccination. The receptors come from an adult in good health.

CDR3 loop: CASSQPSGRSEYEQYF. CDR3 DNA: TGTGCCAGCAGCCAACCCTCGGGGCGGTCAGAATACGAGCAGTACTTC. V gene TRBV14 combines with J gene TRBJ2-7; the D gene could be TRBD1 or TRBD2 (5 bases each). This CDR3 contains 16 residues. The germline V and J ends were trimmed by 2 bases and 4 bases, with 18 bases remaining between them. Germline V gene data show CDR1 as SGHDN and CDR2 as FVKESK.

The chain links TRBV7-2 to TRBJ1-4; D is unclear. The CDR3 covers 13 residues. Germline assignment: CDR1 SGHTA and CDR2 FQGNSA. V lost 4 bases to trimming and J lost 7 bases, with 10 bases between them. The CDR3 region has the DNA TGTGCCAGCAGCTCCAGGACGGTTGAAAAACTGTTTTTT. Protein sequence: CASSSRTVEKLFF.

This clone was found once. The gene calls are TRBV6-2 or TRBV6-3 and TRBJ1-5; D not resolved. V shed 0 bases and J shed 9 bases, with 15 bases lying between them. The CDR3 length is 15 residues. Germline CDR1 and CDR2: MNHEY and SVGEGT. CDR3 sequence: CASSYSSGSFRPQHF. The CDR3, as DNA: TGTGCCAGCAGTTACTCGTCGGGTAGCTTTCGGCCCCAGCATTTT.

The V call is TRBV28, the J call TRBJ2-3; D is possibly TRBD1 or TRBD2 (6 bases each). The germline gives CDR1 MDHEN, CDR2 SYDVKM. Deletions cut 5 bases from V and 2 bases from J, with 17 bases between. The CDR3 has 16 amino acids. CDR3 region: CASSATGAVSTDTQYF. CDR3 DNA sequence: TGTGCCAGCAGTGCAACGGGGGCAGTGTCCACAGATACGCAGTATTTT.

The chain combines TRBV5-1 with TRBJ2-1; 8 nucleotides match TRBD2. V lost 0 bases, J lost 13 bases, and 12 bases stayed unmatched. Germline assignment: CDR1 SGHRS and CDR2 YFSETQ. The CDR3 runs to 15 residues. The CDR3 here is CASSLALDSGTVQFF. Here the CDR3 DNA reads TGCGCCAGCAGCTTGGCCTTGGATAGCGGGACCGTACAGTTCTTC.

In DNA form, the CDR3 reads TGTGCCAGCAGTACATCAGGAGACTATGGCTACACCTTC. This gives the protein CASSTSGDYGYTF. The rearrangement joins TRBV6-5 to TRBJ1-2; no clear D gene. In germline, CDR1 is MNHEY, CDR2 SVGAGI. The CDR3 runs 13 residues. The V end lost 5 bases, the J end lost 3 bases, and 10 bases lay between the germline ends.

The rearrangement links TRBV15 to TRBJ1-2, with D tentatively TRBD1 (5 bases). Germline assignment: CDR1 LNHNV and CDR2 YYDKDF (reference sequence). Trimming removed 4 bases at V and 2 bases at J, with 8 bases between. This CDR3 is 13 amino acids long. CDR3 bases: TGTGCCACCAGCACTCGGGGCAACTATGGCTACACCTTC. Encoded protein: CATSTRGNYGYTF. Full variable domain (missing parts from reference TRBV15 and TRBJ1-2): DAMVIQNPRYQVTQFGKPVTLSCSQTLNHNVMYWYQQKSSQAPKLLFHYYDKDFNNEADTPDNFQSRRPNTSFCFLDIRSPGLGDTAMYLCATSTRGNYGYTFGSGTRLTVV.

The CDR3 DNA sequence: TGTGCCAGCAGCTTGGAAGAACGGTTGGGAAACACCATATATTTT. Its translation is CASSLEERLGNTIYF. The rearrangement uses TRBV5-5 and TRBJ1-3, with D uncertain. The CDR3 is 15 amino acids. The V and J ends lost 0 bases and 4 bases respectively, with 11 bases between them. CDR1 is SGHKS and CDR2 is YYEKEE in the germline V gene (reference sequence).

The chain joins TRBV7-9 to TRBJ1-2; no clear D gene. CDR1 SEHNR and CDR2 FQNEAQ come from the germline V gene (reference sequence). The CDR3 sequence is 13 residues long. Trimming removed 5 bases from V and 8 bases from J, with 15 bases in between. CDR3 amino acids: CASSKGWSGGYTF. The DNA of the CDR3 is TGTGCCAGCAGCAAGGGATGGTCGGGAGGCTACACCTTC.

This clone was seen only once. V gene TRBV19 combines with J gene TRBJ2-6, with D hard to call. CDR1 and CDR2 from the germline V gene are LNHDA and SQIVND (reference sequence). The CDR3 covers 15 residues. Between the trimmed V and J ends, which lost 5 bases and 0 bases, there was a span of 8 bases. The DNA of the CDR3 is TGTGCCAGTAGTCTGACCCTCTCTGGGGCCAACGTCCTGACTTTC. It translates to CASSLTLSGANVLTF. The variable domain in full, completed from reference TRBV19 and TRBJ2-6, reads DGGITQSPKYLFRKEGQNVTLSCEQNLNHDAMYWYRQDPGQGLRLIYYSQIVNDFQKGDIAEGYSVSREKKESFPLTVTSAQKNPTAFYLCASSLTLSGANVLTFGAGSRLTVL.

This clone was picked up a small number of times. At the DNA level, this CDR3 is encoded by other sequences in the same sample as well. This chain connects TRBV7-2 to TRBJ2-3; D ambiguous. Germline CDR1 is SGHTA and CDR2 is FQGNSA. CDR3 length: 14 residues. V was pared by 0 bases and J by 0 bases, with 4 bases between. CDR3 sequence reads: CASSLARSTDTQYF. CDR3 sequence (DNA): TGTGCCAGCAGCTTAGCGAGGAGCACAGATACGCAGTATTTT.

J is TRBJ2-7 and V is TRBV6-1; 13 nucleotides line up with TRBD2. This CDR3 comprises 19 residues. Germline V gene data show CDR1 as MNHNS and CDR2 as SASEGT. The J segment lost 0 bases and the V segment lost 2 bases, leaving 10 bases of the junction unmatched. The CDR3 nucleotides are TGTGCCAGCAGTGAAACTAGACTAGCGGGGGGCCCCAGCTCCTACGAGCAGTACTTC. Translation gives CASSETRLAGGPSSYEQYF.

The chain combines TRBV7-6 with TRBJ2-2, with 8 bases that match TRBD1. After removal of 5 bases from V and 7 bases from J, the junction contained 12 bases not matched to a gene. Germline V lookup: CDR1 SGHVS, CDR2 FNYEAQ. This CDR3 comprises 16 residues. CDR3: CASSTVTGGIGGELFF. CDR3 nucleotides: TGTGCCAGCAGCACGGTTACAGGGGGAATCGGCGGGGAGCTGTTTTTT.

This clone appeared once. The CDR3 DNA is TGCGCCAGCAGCCAAGAGATTCGATTATCTAGCTACACCTTC. It codes for CASSQEIRLSSYTF. V gene TRBV4-3 combines with J gene TRBJ1-2; no reliable D call. The CDR3 has 14 amino acids. The V end was cut by 0 bases, the J end by 9 bases, with 14 bases between. Germline lookup yields CDR1 LGHNA and CDR2 YSLEER.

V and J are TRBV30 and TRBJ2-3; 7 positions agree with TRBD1. The germline V gene encodes CDR1 GTSNPN and CDR2 SVGIG (reference sequence). V trimming: 4 bases; J trimming: 2 bases; junction bases outside the gene matches: 3. The CDR3 is made up of 13 amino acids. Here the CDR3 reads CAWTGGFTDTQYF. CDR3 DNA: TGTGCCTGGACAGGGGGTTTCACAGATACGCAGTATTTT. The full variable domain, its missing parts supplied by reference TRBV30 and TRBJ2-3, is SQTIHQWPATLVQPVGSPLSLECTVEGTSNPNLYWYRQAAGRGLQLLFYSVGIGQISSEVPQNLSASRPQDRQFILSSKKLLLSDSGFYLCAWTGGFTDTQYFGPGTRLTVL.

The chain has TRBV28 and TRBJ1-4; TRBD1 matches at 12 bases. Trimming took 3 bases from V and 10 from J; bases not matched to a gene: 6. The germline V gene encodes CDR1 MDHEN and CDR2 SYDVKM. This CDR3 is 15 amino acids long. The CDR3 sequence is CASSLKGQGAGKLFF. Written as DNA, the CDR3 is TGTGCCAGCAGTTTGAAGGGACAGGGGGCAGGAAAACTGTTTTTT.

V gene TRBV15 combines with J gene TRBJ1-4, with D possibly matching TRBD1 (6 bases). Germline V gene sequence: CDR1 LNHNV, CDR2 YYDKDF (reference sequence). The CDR3 sequence is 15 residues long. V lost 3 bases and J 8 bases, leaving 16 bases between the germline ends. CDR3 nucleotide sequence: TGTGCCACCAGCAGTCCCCCGGACAGTGACGAAAAACTGTTTTTT. Its translation: CATSSPPDSDEKLFF.

Only one count was recorded for this clone. The chain is built from TRBV30 and TRBJ1-1, with D maybe TRBD1 (6 bases). Trimming stripped 1 base from V and 1 base from J, with 10 bases between. Per germline, CDR1 GTSNPN and CDR2 SVGIG (reference sequence). The CDR3 sequence is 14 residues long. This CDR3 reads CAWSGGPQNTEAFF. The CDR3 region has the DNA TGTGCCTGGAGTGGGGGGCCGCAGAACACTGAAGCTTTCTTT.

This chain joins TRBV24-1 and TRBJ2-1; unclear D gene. Trimming removed 4 bases from V and 10 bases from J, with 25 bases in between. The CDR3 runs 17 residues. Germline CDR1 KGHDR, CDR2 SFDVKD. In nucleotides, the CDR3 is TGTGCCACCAGTGAGCCCCAGGTTGGTATCGGCAATCCGGAGCAGTTCTTC. As protein: CATSEPQVGIGNPEQFF.

V is TRBV11-2 and J is TRBJ2-1; the D is unclear. V was pared by 2 bases and J by 6 bases, with 8 bases between. The germline V gene encodes CDR1 SGHAT and CDR2 FQNNGV. The CDR3 extends over 13 amino acids. CDR3 bases: TGTGCCAGCAGCTTACTGGGCGTCAATGAGCAGTTCTTC. This codes for CASSLLGVNEQFF.

The genes are TRBV7-9 and TRBJ2-7; 8 nucleotides agree with TRBD2. The V segment lost 5 bases and the J segment 1 base; nucleotides outside the gene matches: 7. The germline CDR1 and CDR2 sequences are SEHNR and FQNEAQ (reference sequence). The CDR3 loop spans 15 amino acids. DNA of the CDR3: TGTGCCAGCAGCATTAGCGGGGCCACTTCCTACGAGCAGTACTTC. This sequence encodes CASSISGATSYEQYF.

CDR3 sequence (DNA): TGCGCCAGCAGCTTGGTACTTGGGGCCAACGTCCTGACTTTC. As protein: CASSLVLGANVLTF. The chain combines TRBV5-1 with TRBJ2-6; D ambiguous. CDR1 and CDR2 from the germline V gene are SGHRS and YFSETQ. The CDR3 consists of 14 residues. The germline V and J ends were trimmed by 0 bases and 3 bases, with 4 bases remaining between them.

This chain links TRBV2 with TRBJ2-7; TRBD1 is a possible D gene (8 bases). This CDR3 is 13 amino acids long. Germline values: CDR1 SNHLY, CDR2 FYNNEI. V lost 8 bases to trimming and J lost 5 bases, with 16 bases between them. The CDR3 DNA reads as TGTGCCAGCTCCGGGAGGACAGGGAACGAGCAGTACTTC. Protein sequence: CASSGRTGNEQYF.

The V gene is TRBV5-1, the J gene TRBJ1-2; TRBD1 matches at 11 bases. The length of the CDR3 is 16 residues. CDR1 is SGHRS, CDR2 YFSETQ, per germline. J gave up 1 base and V 4 bases, and 6 bases lay outside the gene matches. CDR3 sequence: CASSPGQGAINYGYTF. CDR3 DNA sequence: TGCGCCAGCAGCCCAGGACAGGGGGCGATTAACTATGGCTACACCTTC.

The chain links TRBV27 to TRBJ2-7; D is unclear. Germline CDR1 and CDR2: MNHEY and SMNVEV (reference sequence). V was cut by 3 bases and J by 6 bases, with 9 bases left in between. The CDR3 loop spans 12 amino acids. The CDR3: CASSFSGFEQYF. CDR3 in DNA: TGTGCCAGCAGTTTCTCGGGTTTCGAGCAGTACTTC.

The V gene is TRBV3-1 (or the pseudogene TRBV3-2), the J gene TRBJ1-4, with D unclear. The germline V gene encodes CDR1 LGHDT and CDR2 YNNKEL (reference sequence). Trimming pared 0 bases from V and 7 bases from J, leaving 18 bases between. The CDR3 spans 17 residues. The CDR3 sequence is CASSQELSAEGSEKLFF. DNA for the CDR3: TGTGCCAGCAGCCAAGAATTGTCTGCGGAGGGAAGTGAAAAACTGTTTTTT.

The chain is built from TRBV6-5 and TRBJ1-1, with a possible D match to TRBD1 (6 bases). The CDR3 consists of 13 residues. V was shortened by 7 bases and J by 7 bases, with 16 bases between the two germline ends. Germline V lookup: CDR1 MNHEY, CDR2 SVGAGI. CDR3 amino acids: CASTNPGGGEAFF. The CDR3 bases are TGTGCCAGCACCAACCCGGGAGGGGGTGAAGCTTTCTTT.